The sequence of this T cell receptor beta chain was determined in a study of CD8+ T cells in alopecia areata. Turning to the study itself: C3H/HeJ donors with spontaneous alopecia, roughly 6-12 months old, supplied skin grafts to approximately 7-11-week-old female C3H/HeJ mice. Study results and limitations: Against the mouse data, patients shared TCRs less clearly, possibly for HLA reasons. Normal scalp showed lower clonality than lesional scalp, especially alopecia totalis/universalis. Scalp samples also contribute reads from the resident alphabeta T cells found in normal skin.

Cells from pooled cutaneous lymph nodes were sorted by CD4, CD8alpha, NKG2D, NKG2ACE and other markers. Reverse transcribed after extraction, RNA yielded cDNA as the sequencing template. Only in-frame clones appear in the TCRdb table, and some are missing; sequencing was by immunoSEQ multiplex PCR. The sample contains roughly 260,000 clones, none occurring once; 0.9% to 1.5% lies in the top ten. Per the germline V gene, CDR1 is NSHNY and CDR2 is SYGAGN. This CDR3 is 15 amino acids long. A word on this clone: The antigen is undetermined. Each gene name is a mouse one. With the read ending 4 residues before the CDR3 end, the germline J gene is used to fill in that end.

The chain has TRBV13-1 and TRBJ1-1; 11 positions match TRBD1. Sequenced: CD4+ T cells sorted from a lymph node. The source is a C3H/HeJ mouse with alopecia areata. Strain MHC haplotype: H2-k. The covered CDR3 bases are TGTGCCAGCAGTGACCCCGGGACAGGGGGGGAA. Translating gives CASSDPGTGGE. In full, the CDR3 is CASSDPGTGGEEVFF.